The sequence of this TCR beta chain was determined in a study of blood T cell repertoires in COVID-19 (dated by TCRdb to the early 2020s). About the study as a whole: The collaborator samples originated in the United States, Italy and Spain and spanned the acute and convalescent phases of COVID-19. The prospective study material was composed of cDNA or gDNA derived from T cells, B-cell-depleted T cells, or PBMCs. Deeply sampled blood TCRbeta repertoires from subjects exposed to, actively infected with, or recovered from COVID-19 were included in the dataset. The repertoires were made available in a free public database intended to serve as a resource for research on the immune response to SARS-CoV-2. Samples were obtained from the ongoing ImmuneRACE study (first 160 participants) and from roughly 1,300 subjects provided by 6 global collaborators. The sample metadata nearly always contained a de-identified subject ID, COVID-19 status, age in years and sex. Where HLA class I and class II types were available, the types were taken from metadata supplied by the sample provider, not from assay-based typing. General findings and caveats noted by the study authors: The quantity of clinical and demographic metadata differed by source and by participant and was supplied without curation.

With regard to this clone: The antigen it recognizes is unknown. Per-base quality was not reported, and no clone a single base away is much larger than it.

Unmatched junction bases come to 19, with V trimmed by 9 bases and J by 4 bases. In the germline V gene, CDR1 corresponds to LGHNA and CDR2 to YNFKEQ. The CDR3 numbers 19 residues from cysteine through phenylalanine. Only the CDR3 DNA is retained, 57 bases long and in frame from the first base. TCRbeta CDR3 regions were amplified from genomic DNA using the immunoSEQ Assay, a bias-controlled multiplex PCR. Regarding the original processing steps: Nucleated cell counts per sample were estimated from amplification of reference gene primers within the assay. Sequence reads were collapsed and filtered to measure the absolute abundance of every unique TCRbeta CDR3 rearrangement. For each sample, productive Simpson clonality was calculated as the square root of Simpson's diversity index over productive rearrangements. Sourced from immuneACCESS, this table was stored by TCRdb with only in-frame sequences that have V and J called. A share of the clones is absent; for the studies checked, an unresolved V gene accounts for under half, and the remainder has no known explanation. D and trimming come from the DNA, and the V and J calls and clone size come from that table. Within this sample are approximately 58,000 clones, with roughly 77% of them counted one time only. The top ten clonotypes cover around 43% of the sample.

Each collaborating institution followed its own protocols to collect whole blood in K2EDTA tubes. For TCRbeta analysis, collaborators shipped samples in one of three forms: frozen whole blood, isolated PBMCs, or DNA extracted from either of those sample types. The V and J genes are TRBV4-2 and TRBJ2-2; 11 bases in the middle match TRBD2. The sequence came from a man aged 65-85 years with active or convalescent COVID-19. The specimen sequenced was peripheral blood. CDR3 region: CASRPPRYKTSGVTGELFF. In nucleotide form, the sequence is TGTGCCAGTAGACCCCCAAGATATAAGACTAGCGGGGTCACCGGGGAGCTGTTTTTT.